This TCR beta chain was observed in a study of shared clonotypes between healthy human individuals. General study findings and limits: Generation probability values for non-shared clonotypes were lower than those for clonotypes shared by all four donors.

Clones were read by immunoSEQ multiplex PCR, and TCRdb kept only the in-frame ones, dropping some. Of roughly 1.4 million clones in the sample, approximately 98.5% were seen once. Remarks on this clone: Antigen specificity is unknown.

Those who donated were healthy HIV-negative adults, with no recent acute infections or vaccinations reported. The investigators split CD4+ cells into a CD45RA+ naive subset and a CD45RA-negative memory subset. The sample consisted of naive CD4+ T cells sorted from blood. Subset: CD45RA+ positively selected. The receptor was isolated from a man aged 25 to 40 in good health.

CDR3 DNA sequence: TGTGCCAGCAGCAGCATTTCCGGGACACATTACAATGAGCAGTTCTTC. Protein product: CASSSISGTHYNEQFF. This sequence joins TRBV5-4 and TRBJ2-1, with a weak D call TRBD1 (6 bases). The V gene's germline CDR1 is SGHNT and CDR2 YYREEE (reference sequence). The ends were cut back, 4 bases at V and 4 bases at J, with 18 bases in the middle. The CDR3 is 16 amino acids.